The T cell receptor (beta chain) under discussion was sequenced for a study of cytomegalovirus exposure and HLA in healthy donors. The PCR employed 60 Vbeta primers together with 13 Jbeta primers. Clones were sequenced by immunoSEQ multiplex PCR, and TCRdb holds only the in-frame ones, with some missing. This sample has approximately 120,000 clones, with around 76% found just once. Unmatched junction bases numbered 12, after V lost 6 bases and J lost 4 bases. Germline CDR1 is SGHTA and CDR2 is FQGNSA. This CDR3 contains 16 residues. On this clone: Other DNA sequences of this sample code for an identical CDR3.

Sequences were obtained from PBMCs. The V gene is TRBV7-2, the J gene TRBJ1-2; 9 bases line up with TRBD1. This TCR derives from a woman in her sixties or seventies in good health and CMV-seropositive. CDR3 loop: CASRLEGQGRGYGYTF. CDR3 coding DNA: TGTGCCAGCAGACTAGAGGGACAGGGAAGGGGCTATGGCTACACCTTC. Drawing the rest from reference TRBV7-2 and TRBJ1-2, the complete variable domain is GAGVSQSPSNKVTEKGKDVELRCDPISGHTALYWYRQSLGQGLEFLIYFQGNSAPDKSGLPSDRFSAERTGGSVSTLTIQRTQQEDSAVYLCASRLEGQGRGYGYTFGSGTRLTVV.